Given below is one T cell receptor (beta chain) in context. The antigen remains unidentified. PCR primers comprised 60 Vbeta and 13 Jbeta primers. Libraries were prepared by immunoSEQ multiplex PCR; TCRdb keeps only in-frame clonotypes and omits some of them. The table includes roughly 160,000 clones, 71% detected once. It was healthy bone marrow donors who served as donors. The data stem from a study of cytomegalovirus exposure and HLA in healthy donors. Study-level results: For presence/absence analyses, sequencing depth was assumed to be roughly uniform across donors.

CDR3 length equals 15 residues. Germline V lookup: CDR1 SEHNR, CDR2 FQNEAQ (reference sequence). Trimming removed 2 bases from V and 6 bases from J, with 16 bases in between. Sequencing used PBMCs. The TCR comes from a girl aged 5 to 17 in good health and CMV-seronegative. The chain recombines TRBV7-9 with TRBJ1-2; D unresolved. Written as DNA, the CDR3 is TGTGCCAGCAGCTTACCCGTCCCTTCGGGAAATGGCTACACCTTC. It codes for CASSLPVPSGNGYTF.